These T cell receptor beta chains were read from a single sample in a study of T cells in Graves' hyperthyroidism and ophthalmopathy. MiXCR was run by TCRdb on the multiplex PCR reads, yielding one entry per CDR3 protein. The data show around 660,000 distinct CDR3 sequences, just under 45% seen once. Sequenced: peripheral blood or thyroid tissue (not recorded which). All receptors derive from an adult man with Graves' disease, either hyperthyroidism or ophthalmopathy (not recorded which). Both conserved end residues are part of each CDR3. D genes are given only for firm matches. Size tells how often a clone was seen (once, few, many) or the class of an expanded clone, and some rows leave it out.

cdr3_length: 16
v_call: TRBV2
d_call: -
j_call: TRBJ1-5
clone_size: -
cdr3_nt: TGTGCCAGCAGTCAGGCACCACCCTATGGCAATCAGCCCCAGCATTTT
cdr3_aa: CASSQAPPYGNQPQHF

cdr3_length: 15
v_call: TRBV20-1
d_call: -
j_call: TRBJ1-4
clone_size: -
cdr3_nt: TGCAGTGCTAGATCGACGGGGGCCTCGGGTGAAAAACTGTTTTTT
cdr3_aa: CSARSTGASGEKLFF

cdr3_length: 16
v_call: TRBV7-9
d_call: -
j_call: TRBJ1-5
clone_size: once
cdr3_nt: TGTGCCAGTAGTAGCGAACTGGGACGCTACAATCAGCCCCAGCATTTT
cdr3_aa: CASSSELGRYNQPQHF

cdr3_length: 13
v_call: TRBV6-5
d_call: -
j_call: TRBJ1-1
clone_size: -
cdr3_nt: TGTGCCAGCAGTTACCCTGGGACTACTGAAGCTTTCTTT
cdr3_aa: CASSYPGTTEAFF

cdr3_length: 16
v_call: TRBV15
d_call: -
j_call: TRBJ1-3
clone_size: many
cdr3_nt: TGTGCCACCAGCAGAGTCCCCGCAGGACAACGAAACACCATATATTTT
cdr3_aa: CATSRVPAGQRNTIYF

cdr3_length: 15
v_call: TRBV6-6
d_call: -
j_call: TRBJ2-5
clone_size: few
cdr3_nt: TGTGCCAGCAGTTACAAGGCAGGGGACCAAGAGACCCAGTACTTC
cdr3_aa: CASSYKAGDQETQYF

cdr3_length: 13
v_call: TRBV12-3/TRBV12-4
d_call: -
j_call: TRBJ1-5
clone_size: many
cdr3_nt: TGTGCCAGCAGGTGGGCGGGGGACCAGCCCCAGCATTTT
cdr3_aa: CASRWAGDQPQHF

cdr3_length: 14
v_call: TRBV6-5
d_call: -
j_call: TRBJ2-5
clone_size: -
cdr3_nt: TGTGCCAGCAGTTACTCGCGTCGCGGGGAGACCCAGTACTTC
cdr3_aa: CASSYSRRGETQYF

cdr3_length: 14
v_call: TRBV2
d_call: TRBD1
j_call: TRBJ1-1
clone_size: -
cdr3_nt: TGTGCCAGCAGACCCGGGACAGGGTACACTGAAGCTTTCTTT
cdr3_aa: CASRPGTGYTEAFF

cdr3_length: 16
v_call: TRBV20-1
d_call: -
j_call: TRBJ1-4
clone_size: -
cdr3_nt: TGCAGTGCTAGAGGCCGGCGGGGGCGAGACTACGAAAAACTGTTTTTT
cdr3_aa: CSARGRRGRDYEKLFF

cdr3_length: 12
v_call: TRBV10-2
d_call: -
j_call: TRBJ1-2
clone_size: -
cdr3_nt: TGCGCCAGCGAGGCCAGGGCCGGTGGCTACACCTTC
cdr3_aa: CASEARAGGYTF

cdr3_length: 14
v_call: TRBV10-3
d_call: -
j_call: TRBJ1-2
clone_size: -
cdr3_nt: TGTGCCATCAGTGACAGACAGTGGAACGATGGCTACACCTTC
cdr3_aa: CAISDRQWNDGYTF

cdr3_length: 14
v_call: TRBV12-3/TRBV12-4
d_call: -
j_call: TRBJ1-5
clone_size: -
cdr3_nt: TGTGCCAGCAGGCCGAACACCGAGGGGCAGCCCCAGCATTTT
cdr3_aa: CASRPNTEGQPQHF

cdr3_length: 13
v_call: TRBV20-1
d_call: -
j_call: TRBJ2-7
clone_size: few
cdr3_nt: TGCAGTGCCCTGGGAGGGGGCGGGTACGAGCAGTACTTC
cdr3_aa: CSALGGGGYEQYF

cdr3_length: 15
v_call: TRBV9
d_call: -
j_call: TRBJ2-2
clone_size: -
cdr3_nt: TGTGCCAGCAGCGTACTGCAAAGACACACCGGGGAGCTGTTTTTT
cdr3_aa: CASSVLQRHTGELFF

cdr3_length: 17
v_call: TRBV5-1
d_call: -
j_call: TRBJ2-7
clone_size: -
cdr3_nt: TGCGCCAGCAGCTTGTGGGGACACTCCTCTGGGGCCAACGAGCAGTACTTC
cdr3_aa: CASSLWGHSSGANEQYF

cdr3_length: 15
v_call: TRBV24-1
d_call: -
j_call: TRBJ2-2
clone_size: -
cdr3_nt: TGTGCCACCAGTAGCAGCGGATTCAACACCGGGGAGCTGTTTTTT
cdr3_aa: CATSSSGFNTGELFF

cdr3_length: 15
v_call: TRBV19
d_call: TRBD1
j_call: TRBJ1-1
clone_size: -
cdr3_nt: TGTGCCAGTAGTTCATGGACAGGGGGGGATACTGAAGCTTTCTTT
cdr3_aa: CASSSWTGGDTEAFF

cdr3_length: 15
v_call: TRBV24-1
d_call: -
j_call: TRBJ2-2
clone_size: many
cdr3_nt: TGTGCCACCAGTGATTTCACTAGTAACACCGGGGAGCTGTTTTTT
cdr3_aa: CATSDFTSNTGELFF

cdr3_length: 15
v_call: TRBV28
d_call: -
j_call: TRBJ1-6
clone_size: few
cdr3_nt: TGTGCCAGCAGTCCCCGGGCCGGTCTAAGTTCACCCCTCCACTTT
cdr3_aa: CASSPRAGLSSPLHF

cdr3_length: 14
v_call: TRBV7-9
d_call: TRBD1
j_call: TRBJ1-5
clone_size: many
cdr3_nt: TGTGCCAGCAGCGCAGGGGGCAACAATCAGCCCCAGCATTTT
cdr3_aa: CASSAGGNNQPQHF

cdr3_length: 15
v_call: TRBV25-1
d_call: TRBD1
j_call: TRBJ1-1
clone_size: -
cdr3_nt: TGCGCCAGCAGCCAAACAGGGGGGCGGGACACTGAAGCTTTCTTT
cdr3_aa: CASSQTGGRDTEAFF